Each of the 8 T cell receptor beta chains below was sequenced from the same sample in a study of T-cell reconstitution after alpha-beta-depleted transplantation in children. Unique molecular identifiers were incorporated into the prepared TCRbeta library. TCRdb redid the calling of the PCR reads with MiXCR, one entry per CDR3 protein. Of about 230,000 distinct CDR3 sequences listed, over 9.5% were seen once; the top ten hold over 4.5%. The sequences come from PBMCs from the stem cell graft donor, collected from the stem cell graft. Receptors originate from a human donor who donated a stem cell graft to a child with SCID.

This clonotype was recorded many times. The chain couples TRBV4-3 to TRBJ1-2; D not certain. The CDR3 has 17 amino acids. Germline CDR1 and CDR2: LGHNA and YSLEER. V lost 4 bases, J lost 2 bases, and 20 bases lay in between. CDR3 in DNA: TGCGCCAGCAGCCCACGTTCCTCGGTTGGGATCAACTATGGCTACACCTTC. Residues: CASSPRSSVGINYGYTF.

V usage is TRBV5-1 and J usage is TRBJ2-3; D is undetermined. V dropped 2 bases and J dropped 4 bases, with 11 bases sitting between them. CDR3 length equals 14 residues. Germline CDR1 reads SGHRS; CDR2 reads YFSETQ. CDR3 protein: CASSLYFRADTQYF. The CDR3 nucleotides read TGCGCCAGCAGCTTATATTTTCGGGCAGATACGCAGTATTTT. The full variable domain, in which reference TRBV5-1 and TRBJ2-3 provide the parts outside the CDR3, is KAGVTQTPRYLIKTRGQQVTLSCSPISGHRSVSWYQQTPGQGLQFLFEYFSETQRNKGNFPGRFSGRQFSNSRSEMNVSTLELGDSALYLCASSLYFRADTQYFGPGTRLTVL.

This clonotype came up many times. J is TRBJ2-3 and V is TRBV7-9, with a weak D call TRBD1 (5 bases). V lost 5 bases, J lost 5 bases, and 17 bases lay in between. The CDR3 extends over 15 amino acids. Germline V gene lookup returns CDR1 SEHNR and CDR2 FQNEAQ (reference sequence). The CDR3 DNA is TGTGCCAGCAGCCCGCGGACAAGACCCATAGATACGCAGTATTTT. Amino acids: CASSPRTRPIDTQYF.

This clonotype was seen many times. The chain uses TRBV12-3 or TRBV12-4 and TRBJ2-1, with TRBD1 matching 8 bases. The CDR3 contains 15 residues. The V segment lost 5 bases and the J segment 5 bases; nucleotides outside the gene matches: 8. CDR3 in amino acids: CASSTVRGQNNEQFF. DNA of the CDR3: TGTGCCAGCAGTACGGTCAGGGGGCAGAACAATGAGCAGTTCTTC.

This clonotype has ten or more counts. The V call is TRBV5-1, the J call TRBJ2-1; TRBD2 matches at 7 bases. Germline loops: CDR1 SGHRS, CDR2 YFSETQ. Trimming removed 5 bases from V and 9 bases from J; junction bases left unmatched: 14. The CDR3 consists of 15 residues. The DNA of the CDR3 is TGCGCCAGCAGTCCGCTAGCGGTCCCTTCTGGTGAGCAGTTCTTC. This gives the protein CASSPLAVPSGEQFF.

This clonotype turned up a few times. The V call is TRBV5-1, the J call TRBJ2-7, with TRBD1 matching 7 bases. The CDR3 runs to 17 residues. Looked up from germline, CDR1 is SGHRS and CDR2 is YFSETQ. The V segment lost 4 bases and the J segment 2 bases; nucleotides outside the gene matches: 15. CDR3 region: CASSQGQDLARAYEQYF. The CDR3 DNA follows: TGCGCCAGCAGCCAAGGACAGGACCTCGCCAGGGCCTACGAGCAGTACTTC.

This clonotype was detected ten times or more. J is TRBJ2-5 and V is TRBV10-1, with TRBD2 matching 10 bases. This CDR3 is 17 amino acids long. V was pared by 2 bases and J by 2 bases, with 8 bases of the junction left unmatched. Germline V lookup: CDR1 WNHNN, CDR2 SYGVQD (reference sequence). The CDR3 spells CASSEGPWTSGQETQYF. Written as DNA, the CDR3 is TGCGCCAGCAGTGAGGGTCCCTGGACTAGCGGACAAGAGACCCAGTACTTC.

Comments on this clonotype: A much larger clone lies a single base off, so this may be a read error. The chain employs TRBV2 and TRBJ2-3, with 15 bases fitting TRBD2. This CDR3 is built from 18 residues. Per the germline V gene, CDR1 is SNHLY and CDR2 is FYNNEI. The CDR3 spells CACSPRTSGGAGSDTQYF. The DNA for the CDR3 is TGTGCCTGCAGTCCCCGGACTAGCGGGGGGGCGGGGTCAGATACGCAGTATTTT.